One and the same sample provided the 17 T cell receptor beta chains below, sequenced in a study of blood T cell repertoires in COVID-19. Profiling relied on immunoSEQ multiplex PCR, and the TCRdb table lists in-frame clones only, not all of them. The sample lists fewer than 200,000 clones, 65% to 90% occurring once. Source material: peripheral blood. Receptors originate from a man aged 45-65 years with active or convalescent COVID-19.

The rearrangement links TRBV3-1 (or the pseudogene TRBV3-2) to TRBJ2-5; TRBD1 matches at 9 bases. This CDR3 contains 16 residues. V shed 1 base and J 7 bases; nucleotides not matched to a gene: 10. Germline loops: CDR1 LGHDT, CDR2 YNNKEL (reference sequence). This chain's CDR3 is CASSQGSGQGRGTQYF. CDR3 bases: TGTGCCAGCAGCCAAGGCTCGGGACAGGGCCGAGGGACCCAGTACTTC.

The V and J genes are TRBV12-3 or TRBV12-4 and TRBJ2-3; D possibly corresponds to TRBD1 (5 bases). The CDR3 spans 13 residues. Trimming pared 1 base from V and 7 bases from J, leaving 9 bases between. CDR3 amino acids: CASSLVDRNTQYF. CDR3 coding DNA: TGTGCCAGCAGTTTAGTAGACAGAAATACGCAGTATTTT.

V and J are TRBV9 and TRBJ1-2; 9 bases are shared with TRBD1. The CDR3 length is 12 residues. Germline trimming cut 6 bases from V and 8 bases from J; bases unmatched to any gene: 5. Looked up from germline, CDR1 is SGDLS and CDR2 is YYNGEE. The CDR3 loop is CASNRQGVGYTF. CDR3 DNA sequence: TGTGCCAGCAATCGACAGGGGGTAGGCTACACCTTC.

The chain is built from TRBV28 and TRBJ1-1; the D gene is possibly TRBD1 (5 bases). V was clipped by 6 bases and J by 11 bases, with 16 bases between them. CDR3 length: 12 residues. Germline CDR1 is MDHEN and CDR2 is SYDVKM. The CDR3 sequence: CASSPPRDMAFF. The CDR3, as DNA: TGTGCCAGCAGCCCACCCAGGGATATGGCTTTCTTT.

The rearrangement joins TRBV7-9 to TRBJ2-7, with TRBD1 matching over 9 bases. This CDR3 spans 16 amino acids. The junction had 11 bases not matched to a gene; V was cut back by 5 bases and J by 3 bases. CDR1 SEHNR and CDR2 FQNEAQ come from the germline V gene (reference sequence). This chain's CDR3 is CASSTQRRDRVYEQYF. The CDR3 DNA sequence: TGTGCCAGCAGCACGCAGCGCCGGGACAGGGTCTACGAGCAGTACTTC.

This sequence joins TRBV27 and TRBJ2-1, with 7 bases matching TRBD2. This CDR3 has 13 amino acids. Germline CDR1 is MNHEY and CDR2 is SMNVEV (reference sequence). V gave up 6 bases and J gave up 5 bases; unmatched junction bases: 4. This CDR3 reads CASRRLADNEQFF. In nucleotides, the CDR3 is TGTGCCAGCAGAAGACTAGCAGACAATGAGCAGTTCTTC.

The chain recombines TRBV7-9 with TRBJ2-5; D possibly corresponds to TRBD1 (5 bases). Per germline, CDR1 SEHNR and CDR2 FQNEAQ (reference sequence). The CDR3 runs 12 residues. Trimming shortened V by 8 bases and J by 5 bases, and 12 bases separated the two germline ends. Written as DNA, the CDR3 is TGTGCCAGCCGACAAGGGGATGAGACCCAGTACTTC. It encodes CASRQGDETQYF.

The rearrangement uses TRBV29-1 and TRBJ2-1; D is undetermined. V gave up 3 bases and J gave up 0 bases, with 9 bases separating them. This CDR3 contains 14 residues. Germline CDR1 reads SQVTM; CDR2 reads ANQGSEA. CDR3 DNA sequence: TGCAGCGTTGATAAGTCTAGCTCCTACAATGAGCAGTTCTTC. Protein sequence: CSVDKSSSYNEQFF.

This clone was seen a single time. CDR3 coding DNA: TGTGCCAGCAGCGAGAGAGTTTCTGAGCAGTTCTTC. Translation: CASSERVSEQFF. This chain connects TRBV9 to TRBJ2-1; D gene uncertain. The CDR3 runs 12 residues. V lost 3 bases to trimming and J lost 9 bases, with 10 bases between them. Germline CDR1 is SGDLS and CDR2 is YYNGEE.

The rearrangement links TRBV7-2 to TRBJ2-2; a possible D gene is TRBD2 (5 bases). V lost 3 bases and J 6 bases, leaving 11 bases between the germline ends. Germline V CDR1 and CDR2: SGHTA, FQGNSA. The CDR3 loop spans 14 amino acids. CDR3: CASSFRRRAGELFF. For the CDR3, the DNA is TGTGCCAGCAGCTTCCGGAGGCGGGCCGGGGAGCTGTTTTTT.

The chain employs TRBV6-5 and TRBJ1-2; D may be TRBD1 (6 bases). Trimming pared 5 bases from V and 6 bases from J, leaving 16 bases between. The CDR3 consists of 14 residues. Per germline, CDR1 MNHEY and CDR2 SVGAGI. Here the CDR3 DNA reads TGTGCCAGCAGTCCGGTAACAGGGAAGGATGGCTACACCTTC. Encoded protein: CASSPVTGKDGYTF.

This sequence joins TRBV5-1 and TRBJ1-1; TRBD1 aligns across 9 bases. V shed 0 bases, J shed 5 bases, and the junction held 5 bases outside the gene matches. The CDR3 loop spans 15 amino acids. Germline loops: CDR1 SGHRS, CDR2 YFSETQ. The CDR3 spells CASSLGDRVSTEAFF. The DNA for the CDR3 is TGCGCCAGCAGCTTGGGGGACAGGGTTAGTACTGAAGCTTTCTTT. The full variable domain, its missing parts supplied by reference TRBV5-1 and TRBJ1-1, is KAGVTQTPRYLIKTRGQQVTLSCSPISGHRSVSWYQQTPGQGLQFLFEYFSETQRNKGNFPGRFSGRQFSNSRSEMNVSTLELGDSALYLCASSLGDRVSTEAFFGQGTRLTVV.

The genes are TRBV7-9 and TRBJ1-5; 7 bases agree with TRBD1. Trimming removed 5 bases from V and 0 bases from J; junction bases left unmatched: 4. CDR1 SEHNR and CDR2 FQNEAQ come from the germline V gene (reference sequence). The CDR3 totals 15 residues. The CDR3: CASSGGQFSNQPQHF. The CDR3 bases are TGTGCCAGCAGCGGGGGACAGTTTAGCAATCAGCCCCAGCATTTT.

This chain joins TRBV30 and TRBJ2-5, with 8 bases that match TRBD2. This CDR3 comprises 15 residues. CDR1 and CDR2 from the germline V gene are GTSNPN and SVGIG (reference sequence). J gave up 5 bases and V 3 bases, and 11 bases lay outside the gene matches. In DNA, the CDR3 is TGTGCCTGGAGGGACAAAGGGGCGGGGGGCGAGACCCAGTACTTC. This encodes CAWRDKGAGGETQYF.

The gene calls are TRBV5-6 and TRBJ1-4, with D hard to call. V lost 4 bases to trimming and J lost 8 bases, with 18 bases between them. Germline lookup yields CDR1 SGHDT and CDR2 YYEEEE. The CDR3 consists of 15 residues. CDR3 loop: CASSKSPGATEKLFF. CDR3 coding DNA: TGTGCCAGCAGCAAGTCCCCTGGAGCAACCGAAAAACTGTTTTTT.

The CDR3 sequence is CASWSGSPAETQYF. CDR3 nucleotides: TGTGCTTCGTGGTCCGGGTCCCCGGCGGAGACCCAGTACTTC. The chain couples TRBV27 to TRBJ2-5; D gene ambiguous. CDR3 length equals 14 residues. Germline-derived CDR1 and CDR2 are MNHEY and SMNVEV (reference sequence).

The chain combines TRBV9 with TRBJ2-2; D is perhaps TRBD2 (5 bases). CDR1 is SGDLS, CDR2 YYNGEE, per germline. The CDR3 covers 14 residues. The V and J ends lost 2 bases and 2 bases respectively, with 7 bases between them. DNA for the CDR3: TGTGCCAGCAGCGTCGGGGTTAACACCGGGGAGCTGTTTTTT. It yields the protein CASSVGVNTGELFF.